Below, 3 T cell receptor beta chains from the same sample are listed, as sequenced in a study of cytomegalovirus exposure and HLA in healthy donors. PCR employed 60 Vbeta and 13 Jbeta primers. Produced via immunoSEQ multiplex PCR; TCRdb's table is partial and in-frame only. The sample has about 90,000 clones, 70% to 85% seen once. The sequenced sample was PBMCs. Receptors originate from a man aged 25 to 45 in good health and CMV-seronegative.

The chain links TRBV28 to TRBJ2-7, with unresolved D. Trimming removed 2 bases from V and 4 bases from J, with 3 bases in between. From germline, CDR1 is MDHEN and CDR2 SYDVKM. The CDR3 covers 11 residues. CDR3 residues: CASSLTYEQYF. As DNA, the CDR3 is TGTGCCAGCAGTTTAACTTACGAGCAGTACTTC. The complete variable domain, with remaining parts taken from reference TRBV28 and TRBJ2-7, reads DVKVTQSSRYLVKRTGEKVFLECVQDMDHENMFWYRQDPGLGLRLIYFSYDVKMKEKGDIPEGYSVSREKKERFSLILESASTNQTSMYLCASSLTYEQYFGPGTRLTVT.

The chain has TRBV4-2 and TRBJ2-2, with TRBD2 as a possible D gene (5 bases). CDR1 LGHNA and CDR2 YNFKEQ come from the germline V gene. Deletions cut 0 bases from V and 6 bases from J, with 11 bases between. This CDR3 region has 15 residues. The CDR3 nucleotides are TGTGCCAGCAGCCAAGAGACCCCTAGCTCCGGGGAGCTGTTTTTT. Translation gives CASSQETPSSGELFF.

This chain connects TRBV27 to TRBJ1-2, with TRBD1 identical over 8 bases. Germline V gene sequence: CDR1 MNHEY, CDR2 SMNVEV (reference sequence). The length of the CDR3 is 16 residues. V lost 2 bases, J lost 4 bases, and 9 bases stayed unmatched. CDR3 sequence (DNA): TGTGCCAGCAGTTTAGGCAGGGGGCGCGGTGGCTATGGCTACACCTTC. Translated: CASSLGRGRGGYGYTF.